This paragraph reports one T cell receptor (beta chain). Its antigen remains unidentified. These data belong to a study of CD8 T cells in Susac syndrome. Study-wide findings and caveats: CD8+ clonal expansion in Susac was maximal in TEMRA cells and in active patients.

From germline, CDR1 is SGDLS and CDR2 YYNGEE. The ends lost 0 bases at V and 6 bases at J; junction bases unmatched: 3. This CDR3 has 15 amino acids. Reverse transcription of roughly 0.45 to 1 ug RNA used random hexamers. Multiplex immunoSEQ PCR targeted 54 Vbeta and 13 Jbeta TCR beta segments. TCRdb passed the immunoSEQ multiplex PCR reads through MiXCR, listing each CDR3 protein once. The sample shows about 130,000 distinct CDR3 sequences, around 94% of them seen only once. The chain has TRBV9 and TRBJ2-1, with 10 bases fitting TRBD2. This TCR was sampled from a human donor with Susac syndrome. The specimen was CD8+ T cells from PBMCs. The CDR3 is CASSVGRTSGNEQFF. The CDR3 DNA sequence: TGTGCCAGCAGCGTAGGTCGGACTAGCGGCAATGAGCAGTTCTTC.